Listed below are T cell receptor beta chains from one sample, sequenced in a study of shared clonotypes between healthy human individuals. The assay was immunoSEQ multiplex PCR, and TCRdb's table has in-frame clones only and misses some. The repertoire holds roughly 2,000,000 clones, with roughly 93% as singletons. Sequencing was carried out using naive CD8+ T cells from PBMCs. These receptors came from a man aged 18 to 29 in good health. Some clones in this sample may be carry-over from other donors' samples. The CDR3 runs from the conserved cysteine through the conserved F or W. Each record gives: clone size, J gene, D gene, V gene, CDR3 DNA, CDR3 protein. D genes are given only for firm matches. Not every row has a clone size; where given, it reads once, few, many or a size class.

clone size: .; J gene: TRBJ2-7; D gene: .; V gene: TRBV11-2; CDR3 DNA: TGTGCCAGCATCCGTTACGGGACTCCTTACGAGCAGTACTTC; CDR3 protein: CASIRYGTPYEQYF
clone size: .; J gene: TRBJ2-7; D gene: .; V gene: TRBV13; CDR3 DNA: TGTGCCAGCAGCTTGGGTGGGTTAGTCGGCGAGCAGTACTTC; CDR3 protein: CASSLGGLVGEQYF
clone size: .; J gene: TRBJ1-2; D gene: TRBD1; V gene: TRBV2; CDR3 DNA: TGTGCCAGCAGTGTTCGGGACAGGGGTAACTATGGCTACACCTTC; CDR3 protein: CASSVRDRGNYGYTF
clone size: .; J gene: TRBJ1-4; D gene: .; V gene: TRBV4-3; CDR3 DNA: TGCGCCAGCAGCCCTTGGACAGATTCTGAAAAACTGTTTTTT; CDR3 protein: CASSPWTDSEKLFF
clone size: .; J gene: TRBJ1-1; D gene: .; V gene: TRBV28; CDR3 DNA: TGTGCCAGCAGTTTATTAAGGCAGCAGAACACTGAAGCTTTCTTT; CDR3 protein: CASSLLRQQNTEAFF
clone size: .; J gene: TRBJ1-5; D gene: .; V gene: TRBV18; CDR3 DNA: TGTGCCAGCTCAAGAGACAGGTATAGCAATCAGCCCCAGCATTTT; CDR3 protein: CASSRDRYSNQPQHF
clone size: .; J gene: TRBJ2-3; D gene: TRBD2; V gene: TRBV7-2; CDR3 DNA: TGTGCCAGCAGGATAGTAGCGGGAGGGAGGACAGATACGCAGTATTTT; CDR3 protein: CASRIVAGGRTDTQYF
clone size: .; J gene: TRBJ2-1; D gene: TRBD2; V gene: TRBV27; CDR3 DNA: TGTGCCAGCAGTTTACGGGCAGCGGGATTCTCCTACAATGAGCAGTTCTTC; CDR3 protein: CASSLRAAGFSYNEQFF
clone size: once; J gene: TRBJ1-5; D gene: TRBD1; V gene: TRBV4-1; CDR3 DNA: TGCGCCAGCCTCCGAACTACAGAGACAGGGAAGTGGGCTCAGCCCCAGCATTTT; CDR3 protein: CASLRTTETGKWAQPQHF
clone size: .; J gene: TRBJ2-1; D gene: .; V gene: TRBV7-2; CDR3 DNA: TGTGCCAGCAGGGATTTCCTAGGGACGGGGAATGAGCAGTTCTTC; CDR3 protein: CASRDFLGTGNEQFF
clone size: .; J gene: TRBJ2-3; D gene: TRBD2; V gene: TRBV7-3; CDR3 DNA: TGTGCCAGCAGCTTAGAAGGGGCTAGCGGAGGGTCCACAGATACGCAGTATTTT; CDR3 protein: CASSLEGASGGSTDTQYF
clone size: .; J gene: TRBJ1-1; D gene: .; V gene: TRBV19; CDR3 DNA: TGTGCCAGTAGTATAGATAAGGTTAAGAACACTGAAGCTTTCTTT; CDR3 protein: CASSIDKVKNTEAFF
clone size: .; J gene: TRBJ1-3; D gene: .; V gene: TRBV7-9; CDR3 DNA: TGTGCCAGCAGCTTCGGTTCCTCGGGAAACACCATATATTTT; CDR3 protein: CASSFGSSGNTIYF
clone size: .; J gene: TRBJ2-1; D gene: TRBD2; V gene: TRBV27; CDR3 DNA: TGTGCCAGCACCATAGTGGCGGGAGCGTACAATGAGCAGTTCTTC; CDR3 protein: CASTIVAGAYNEQFF
clone size: .; J gene: TRBJ2-1; D gene: TRBD2; V gene: TRBV13; CDR3 DNA: TGTGCCAGCAGCTTAAGACTAGCGGGAGCTAATGAGCAGTTCTTC; CDR3 protein: CASSLRLAGANEQFF
clone size: .; J gene: TRBJ2-7; D gene: .; V gene: TRBV5-5; CDR3 DNA: TGTGCCAGCAGGCTAGGGACACAGGAGCAGTACTTC; CDR3 protein: CASRLGTQEQYF
clone size: .; J gene: TRBJ2-7; D gene: TRBD2; V gene: TRBV7-9; CDR3 DNA: TGTGCCAGCAGCTCGGAGTGGGCTAGCGGGCCCCCCATTTACGAGCAGTACTTC; CDR3 protein: CASSSEWASGPPIYEQYF
clone size: .; J gene: TRBJ2-6; D gene: .; V gene: TRBV29-1; CDR3 DNA: TGCAGCGTCGCGGCAAGGAATGGGGCCAACGTCCTGACTTTC; CDR3 protein: CSVAARNGANVLTF
clone size: .; J gene: TRBJ1-1; D gene: TRBD1; V gene: TRBV10-3; CDR3 DNA: TGTGCCATCAGTGAGTTGGGACAGTCGAACACTGAAGCTTTCTTT; CDR3 protein: CAISELGQSNTEAFF
clone size: .; J gene: TRBJ2-1; D gene: TRBD2; V gene: TRBV11-2; CDR3 DNA: TGTGCCAGCAGCCCCAGCGGGACTAGATATGAGCAGTTCTTC; CDR3 protein: CASSPSGTRYEQFF
clone size: .; J gene: TRBJ2-5; D gene: TRBD1; V gene: TRBV4-1; CDR3 DNA: TGCGCCAGCAGCCAGGGACAGGGGGCTTTTGGCCAGTACTTC; CDR3 protein: CASSQGQGAFGQYF
clone size: once; J gene: TRBJ1-1; D gene: .; V gene: TRBV4-1; CDR3 DNA: TGCGCCAGCAGCCAACTAGTCAGTGGAGGGACTGAAGCTTTCTTT; CDR3 protein: CASSQLVSGGTEAFF
clone size: .; J gene: TRBJ2-7; D gene: .; V gene: TRBV28; CDR3 DNA: TGTGCCAGCAGTTTATCCGACGAGCAGTACTTC; CDR3 protein: CASSLSDEQYF
clone size: .; J gene: TRBJ2-7; D gene: .; V gene: TRBV6-6; CDR3 DNA: TGTGCCAGCAGTCCCGGAATCCCTTACGAGCAGTACTTC; CDR3 protein: CASSPGIPYEQYF
clone size: .; J gene: TRBJ1-3; D gene: .; V gene: TRBV6-6; CDR3 DNA: TGTGCCAGCAGTTACTCTTTTAGGGGCACGGGAAACACCATATATTTT; CDR3 protein: CASSYSFRGTGNTIYF
clone size: .; J gene: TRBJ2-1; D gene: .; V gene: TRBV6-6; CDR3 DNA: TGTGCCAGCAGTTATGGGATCGATGAGCAGTTCTTC; CDR3 protein: CASSYGIDEQFF
clone size: once; J gene: TRBJ2-7; D gene: .; V gene: TRBV15; CDR3 DNA: TGTGCCACCAGCGGCCCGGGCTCCTACGAGCAGTACTTC; CDR3 protein: CATSGPGSYEQYF